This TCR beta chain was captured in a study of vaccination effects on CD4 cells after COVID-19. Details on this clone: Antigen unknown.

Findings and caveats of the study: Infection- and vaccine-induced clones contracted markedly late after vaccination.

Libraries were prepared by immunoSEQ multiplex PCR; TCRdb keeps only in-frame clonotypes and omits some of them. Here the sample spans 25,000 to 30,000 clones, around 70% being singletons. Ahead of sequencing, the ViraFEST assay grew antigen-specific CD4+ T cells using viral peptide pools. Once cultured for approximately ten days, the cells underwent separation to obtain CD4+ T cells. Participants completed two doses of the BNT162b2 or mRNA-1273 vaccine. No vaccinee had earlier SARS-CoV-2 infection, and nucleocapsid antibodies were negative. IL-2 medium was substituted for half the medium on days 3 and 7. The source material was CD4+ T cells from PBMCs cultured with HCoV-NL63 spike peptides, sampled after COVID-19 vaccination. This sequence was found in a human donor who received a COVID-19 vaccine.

In DNA form, the CDR3 reads TGTGCCAGCAGGCTCCTCCCCCGGGCAGGGAATTCACCCCTCCACTTT. It encodes CASRLLPRAGNSPLHF. This chain uses TRBV7-8 with TRBJ1-6; D perhaps matches TRBD1 (5 bases). This CDR3 spans 16 amino acids. The V gene lost 6 bases and the J gene lost 7 bases, with 19 bases spanning the gap. The germline CDR1 and CDR2 sequences are SGHVS and FQNEAQ.